This TCR beta chain stems from a study of blood T cell repertoires in COVID-19. Method: immunoSEQ multiplex PCR; TCRdb's copy keeps in-frame clones and lacks some. The data hold 70,000 or so clones, with 70% to 90% observed a single time. CDR1 and CDR2 (germline): MNHEY, SVGAGI. V shed 7 bases and J shed 0 bases, with 11 bases lying between them. The CDR3 is 14 residues long. The rearrangement uses TRBV6-5 and TRBJ2-3; D might be TRBD2 (5 bases). This clonotype originated in a middle-aged man with COVID-19, enrolled during active disease. Sequencing was done on a sample of peripheral blood. CDR3 bases: TGTGCCAGCACCCCGGGGTTAAGCACAGATACGCAGTATTTT. Protein: CASTPGLSTDTQYF.